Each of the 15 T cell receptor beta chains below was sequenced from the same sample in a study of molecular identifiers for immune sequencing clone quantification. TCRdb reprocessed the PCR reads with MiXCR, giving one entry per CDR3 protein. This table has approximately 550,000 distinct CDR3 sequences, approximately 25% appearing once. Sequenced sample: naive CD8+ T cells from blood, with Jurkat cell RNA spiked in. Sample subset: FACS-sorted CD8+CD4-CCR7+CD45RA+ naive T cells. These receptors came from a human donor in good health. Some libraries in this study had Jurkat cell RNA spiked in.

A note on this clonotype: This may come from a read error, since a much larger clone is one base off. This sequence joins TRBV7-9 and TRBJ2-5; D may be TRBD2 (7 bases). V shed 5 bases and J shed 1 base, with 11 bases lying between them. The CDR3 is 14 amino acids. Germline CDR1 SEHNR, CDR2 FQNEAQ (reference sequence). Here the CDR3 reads CASSAGAAQETQYF. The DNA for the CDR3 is TGTGCCAGCAGCGCGGGGGCAGCCCAAGAGACCCAGTACTTC.

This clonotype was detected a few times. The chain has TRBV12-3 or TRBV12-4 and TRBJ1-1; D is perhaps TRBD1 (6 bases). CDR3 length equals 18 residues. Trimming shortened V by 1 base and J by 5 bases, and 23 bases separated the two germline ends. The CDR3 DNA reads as TGTGCCAGCAGTTTAGAGGGGGTAGGGGCAGGGTCGGGAACTGAAGCTTTCTTT. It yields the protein CASSLEGVGAGSGTEAFF.

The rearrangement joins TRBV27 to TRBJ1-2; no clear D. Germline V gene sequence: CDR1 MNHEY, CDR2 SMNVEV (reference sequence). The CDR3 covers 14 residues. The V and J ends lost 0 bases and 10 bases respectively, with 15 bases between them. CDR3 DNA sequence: TGTGCCAGCAGTTTATCCGGCAGGAGCAGTAACTACACCTTC. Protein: CASSLSGRSSNYTF.

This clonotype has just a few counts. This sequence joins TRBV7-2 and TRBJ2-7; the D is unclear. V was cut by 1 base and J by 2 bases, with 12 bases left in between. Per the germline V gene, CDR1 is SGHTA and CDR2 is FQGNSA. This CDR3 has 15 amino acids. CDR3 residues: CASSLEGRATYEQYF. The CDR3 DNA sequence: TGTGCCAGCAGCTTAGAAGGTAGGGCCACCTACGAGCAGTACTTC. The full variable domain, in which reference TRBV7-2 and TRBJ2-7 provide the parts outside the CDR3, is GAGVSQSPSNKVTEKGKDVELRCDPISGHTALYWYRQSLGQGLEFLIYFQGNSAPDKSGLPSDRFSAERTGGSVSTLTIQRTQQEDSAVYLCASSLEGRATYEQYFGPGTRLTVT.

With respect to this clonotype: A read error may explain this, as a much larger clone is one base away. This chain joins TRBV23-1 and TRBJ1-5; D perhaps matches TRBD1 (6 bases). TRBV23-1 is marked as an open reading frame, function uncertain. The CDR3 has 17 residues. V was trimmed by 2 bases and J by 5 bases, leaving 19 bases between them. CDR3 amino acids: CASSQNWGRGLDQPQHF. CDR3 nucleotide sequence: TGCGCCAGCAGTCAAAATTGGGGCAGGGGTTTAGATCAGCCCCAGCATTTT.

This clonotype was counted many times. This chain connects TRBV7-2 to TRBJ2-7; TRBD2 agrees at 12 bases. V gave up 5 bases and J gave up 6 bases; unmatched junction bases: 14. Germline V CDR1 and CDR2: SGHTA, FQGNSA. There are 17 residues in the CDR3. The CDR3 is CASSPASGRAQLSEQYF. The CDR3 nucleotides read TGTGCCAGCAGCCCCGCTAGCGGGAGGGCCCAGCTCTCCGAGCAGTACTTC.

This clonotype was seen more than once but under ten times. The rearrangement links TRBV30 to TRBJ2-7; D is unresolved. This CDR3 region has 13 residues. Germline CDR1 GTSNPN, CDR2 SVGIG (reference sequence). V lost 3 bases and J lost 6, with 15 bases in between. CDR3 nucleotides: TGTGCCTGGAGCGGCTCCCTCCCTCTCGAGCAGTACTTC. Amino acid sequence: CAWSGSLPLEQYF.

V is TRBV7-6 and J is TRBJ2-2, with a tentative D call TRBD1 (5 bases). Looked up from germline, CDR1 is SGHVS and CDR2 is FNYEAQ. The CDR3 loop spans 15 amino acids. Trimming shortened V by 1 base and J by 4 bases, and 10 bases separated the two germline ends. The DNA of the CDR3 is TGTGCCAGCAGCTTAGTAGTGCAGGGCACCGGGGAGCTGTTTTTT. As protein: CASSLVVQGTGELFF.

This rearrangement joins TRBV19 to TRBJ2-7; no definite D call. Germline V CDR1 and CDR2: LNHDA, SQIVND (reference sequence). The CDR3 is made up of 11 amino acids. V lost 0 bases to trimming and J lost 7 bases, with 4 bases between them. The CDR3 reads CASSIDTEQYF. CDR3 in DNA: TGTGCCAGTAGTATAGATACGGAGCAGTACTTC.

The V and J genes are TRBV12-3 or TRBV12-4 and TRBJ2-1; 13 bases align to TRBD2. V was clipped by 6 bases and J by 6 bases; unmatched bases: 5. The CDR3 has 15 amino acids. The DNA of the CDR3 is TGTGCCAGCAGCCTAAGGACTAGCGGGGGCAATGAGCAGTTCTTC. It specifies CASSLRTSGGNEQFF.

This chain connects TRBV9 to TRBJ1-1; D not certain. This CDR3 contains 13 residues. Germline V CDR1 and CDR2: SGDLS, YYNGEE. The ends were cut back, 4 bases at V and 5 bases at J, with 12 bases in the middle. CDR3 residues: CASSPMRRTEAFF. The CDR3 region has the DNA TGTGCCAGCAGCCCGATGAGAAGGACTGAAGCTTTCTTT.

CDR3 in DNA: TGTGCCAGCAGGACACTAGCGGACTACACAGATACGCAGTATTTT. As protein: CASRTLADYTDTQYF. The rearrangement joins TRBV27 to TRBJ2-3, with TRBD2 matching over 8 bases. This CDR3 comprises 15 residues. The ends lost 6 bases at V and 2 bases at J; junction bases unmatched: 7. The germline V gene encodes CDR1 MNHEY and CDR2 SMNVEV (reference sequence).

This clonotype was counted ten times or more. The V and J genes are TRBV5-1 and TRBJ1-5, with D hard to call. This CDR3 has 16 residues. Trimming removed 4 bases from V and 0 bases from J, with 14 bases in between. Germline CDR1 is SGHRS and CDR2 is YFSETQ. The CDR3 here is CASSRPTTDSNQPQHF. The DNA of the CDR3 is TGCGCCAGCAGCCGCCCTACTACCGATAGCAATCAGCCCCAGCATTTT.

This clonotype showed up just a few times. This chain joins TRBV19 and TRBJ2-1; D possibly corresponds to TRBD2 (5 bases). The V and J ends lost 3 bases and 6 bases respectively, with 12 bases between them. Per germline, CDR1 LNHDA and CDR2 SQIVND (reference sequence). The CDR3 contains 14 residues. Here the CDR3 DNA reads TGTGCCAGTAGTATCCCCCCTAGCCCCAATGAGCAGTTCTTC. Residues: CASSIPPSPNEQFF.

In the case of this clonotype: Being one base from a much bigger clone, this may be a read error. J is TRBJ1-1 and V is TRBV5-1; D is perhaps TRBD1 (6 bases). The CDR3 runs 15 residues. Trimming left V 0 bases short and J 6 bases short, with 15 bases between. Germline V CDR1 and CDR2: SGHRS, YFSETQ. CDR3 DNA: TGCGCCAGCAGCTTGGCCATTGGGGGGCTCGCTGAAGCTTTCTTT. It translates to CASSLAIGGLAEAFF.